Each of the 20 T cell receptor beta chains below was sequenced from the same sample in a study of blood T cell repertoires in COVID-19. Assay: immunoSEQ multiplex PCR; the TCRdb copy retains only in-frame clones and omits some. The sample lists around 270,000 clones; around nine tenths were seen once. The sequenced material came from peripheral blood. The receptors come from an older woman with COVID-19, enrolled during active disease.

This chain links TRBV3-1 (or the pseudogene TRBV3-2) with TRBJ1-1; TRBD1 is a possible D gene (5 bases). The germline CDR1 and CDR2 sequences are LGHDT and YNNKEL (reference sequence). Trimming stripped 2 bases from V and 5 bases from J, with 12 bases between. CDR3 length: 14 amino acids. The CDR3 protein is CASSQWGGMTEAFF. DNA for the CDR3: TGTGCCAGCAGCCAATGGGGGGGGATGACTGAAGCTTTCTTT.

The chain recombines TRBV24-1 with TRBJ2-2; D may be TRBD2 (6 bases). The germline gives CDR1 KGHDR, CDR2 SFDVKD. With 7 bases removed from V and 0 bases from J, the gap between germline ends came to 14 bases. The CDR3 totals 16 residues. Here the CDR3 reads CATSDSGGANTGELFF. The CDR3 DNA sequence: TGTGCCACCAGCGACTCCGGGGGAGCGAACACCGGGGAGCTGTTTTTT.

This chain connects TRBV5-1 to TRBJ2-3; D unresolved. The V end lost 0 bases, the J end lost 6 bases, and 8 bases lay between the germline ends. The germline CDR1 and CDR2 sequences are SGHRS and YFSETQ. The CDR3 consists of 13 residues. The CDR3 bases are TGCGCCAGCAGCTTGGCCCCTCGGGATACGCAGTATTTT. It translates to CASSLAPRDTQYF.

This sequence joins TRBV5-4 and TRBJ1-2; D possibly corresponds to TRBD1 (6 bases). Trimming removed 0 bases at V and 3 bases at J, with 15 bases between. Looked up from germline, CDR1 is SGHNT and CDR2 is YYREEE (reference sequence). The CDR3 is 16 amino acids. The CDR3 coding sequence is TGTGCCAGCAGCTTGGGGCGCCTATCAGGGGACTATGGCTACACCTTC. It specifies CASSLGRLSGDYGYTF.

The chain employs TRBV30 and TRBJ2-7; D gene uncertain. Trimming took 1 base from V and 1 from J, leaving 2 bases between them. Germline values: CDR1 GTSNPN, CDR2 SVGIG (reference sequence). This CDR3 is built from 11 residues. The CDR3 loop is CAWSASYEQYF. The CDR3, as DNA: TGTGCCTGGAGTGCTTCCTACGAGCAGTACTTC.

The chain couples TRBV6-5 to TRBJ1-1; D might be TRBD1 (5 bases). V was pared by 2 bases and J by 0 bases, with 10 bases between. Germline-derived CDR1 and CDR2 are MNHEY and SVGAGI. This CDR3 spans 15 amino acids. CDR3: CASSYGARVNTEAFF. As DNA, the CDR3 is TGTGCCAGCAGTTACGGGGCCAGGGTGAACACTGAAGCTTTCTTT.

The V call is TRBV24-1, the J call TRBJ1-3; 7 nucleotides align to TRBD1. After removal of 4 bases from V and 4 bases from J, the junction contained 3 bases not matched to a gene. Germline-derived CDR1 and CDR2 are KGHDR and SFDVKD. The length of the CDR3 is 14 residues. This CDR3 is CATSDPTGGNTIYF. Here the CDR3 DNA reads TGTGCCACCAGTGACCCGACAGGGGGAAACACCATATATTTT.

J is TRBJ2-2 and V is TRBV5-6, with TRBD2 identical over 8 bases. J gave up 4 bases and V 3 bases, and 11 bases lay outside the gene matches. The CDR3 has 17 amino acids. The germline CDR1 and CDR2 sequences are SGHDT and YYEEEE. CDR3 protein: CASSSRRTSSITGELFF. The CDR3 nucleotides read TGTGCCAGCAGCTCTCGCCGGACTAGCTCCATCACCGGGGAGCTGTTTTTT. Using reference TRBV5-6 and TRBJ2-2 for the parts outside the CDR3, the full variable domain is DAGVTQSPTHLIKTRGQQVTLRCSPKSGHDTVSWYQQALGQGPQFIFQYYEEEERQRGNFPDRFSGHQFPNYSSELNVNALLLGDSALYLCASSSRRTSSITGELFFGEGSRLTVL.

V and J are TRBV4-1 and TRBJ2-2; 10 positions agree with TRBD2. Germline CDR1 is MGHRA and CDR2 is YSYEKL. The CDR3 is 16 residues long. After removal of 3 bases from V and 6 bases from J, the junction contained 7 bases not matched to a gene. CDR3 amino acids: CASSHQAGGPSGELFF. The DNA of the CDR3 is TGCGCCAGCAGCCACCAAGCGGGAGGGCCGTCCGGGGAGCTGTTTTTT.

A few counts support this clone. CDR3 protein: CATRGGVYEQYF. The CDR3 nucleotides are TGTGCCACCAGAGGGGGCGTCTACGAGCAGTACTTC. The genes are TRBV28 and TRBJ2-7, with 7 bases identical to TRBD1. V lost 10 bases to trimming and J lost 3 bases; unmatched junction nucleotides: 6. The CDR3 is made up of 12 amino acids. CDR1 is MDHEN, CDR2 SYDVKM, per germline.

The CDR3 spells CASSSLGPRGGELFF. For the CDR3, the DNA is TGTGCCAGCAGCTCCCTGGGTCCTCGAGGCGGGGAGCTGTTTTTT. V gene TRBV12-1 combines with J gene TRBJ2-2; the DNA was not compared with TRBD2, the D call given in the table. TRBV12-1 is a pseudogene locus. CDR3 length: 15 residues.

The gene calls are TRBV28 and TRBJ1-1; the D gene is possibly TRBD1 (5 bases). Germline V gene lookup returns CDR1 MDHEN and CDR2 SYDVKM. This CDR3 region has 15 residues. The V end lost 6 bases, the J end lost 6 bases, and 20 bases lay between the germline ends. The CDR3 nucleotides are TGTGCCAGCAGGGTATACGGGGGAGAGAGGGCTGAAGCTTTCTTT. This encodes CASRVYGGERAEAFF.

This clone has just one count. This chain links TRBV4-2 with TRBJ2-7, with D possibly matching TRBD2 (6 bases). The V gene lost 4 bases and the J gene lost 7 bases, with 14 bases spanning the gap. Germline CDR1 LGHNA, CDR2 YNFKEQ. This CDR3 contains 13 residues. The CDR3 DNA is TGTGCCAGCAGCCTTCGGGGACTCTCTGAGCAGTACTTC. Residues: CASSLRGLSEQYF.

The table lists this clone with a count of one. The chain employs TRBV5-1 and TRBJ2-7, with 7 positions matching TRBD1. The J segment lost 3 bases and the V segment lost 0 bases, leaving 6 bases of the junction unmatched. Germline-derived CDR1 and CDR2 are SGHRS and YFSETQ. The CDR3 has 15 amino acids. For the CDR3, the DNA is TGCGCCAGCAGCTTGGATGGACAGGAAAACTACGAGCAGTACTTC. Its protein product is CASSLDGQENYEQYF.

V and J are TRBV6-1 and TRBJ1-1; 9 nucleotides align to TRBD1. The V and J ends lost 5 bases and 1 base, in that order; junction bases with no gene match: 5. The CDR3 contains 15 residues. Germline CDR1 and CDR2: MNHNS and SASEGT. DNA of the CDR3: TGTGCCAGCAGTTCGCCGGGACAGGGGAACACTGAAGCTTTCTTT. This gives the protein CASSSPGQGNTEAFF.

The chain uses TRBV29-1 and TRBJ2-2; a weak D match, TRBD2 (6 bases). The CDR3 is 13 residues long. The V and J ends lost 6 bases and 4 bases respectively, with 12 bases between them. Germline CDR1 SQVTM, CDR2 ANQGSEA. CDR3 protein: CSVTTSVTGELFF. The CDR3 DNA sequence: TGCAGCGTCACGACTAGTGTCACCGGGGAGCTGTTTTTT.

The CDR3 DNA sequence: TGTGCCAGCGTTTTAGACAGGGGTACTTTCGAGCAGTACTTC. Protein: CASVLDRGTFEQYF. The genes are TRBV6-5 and TRBJ2-7, with 8 bases matching TRBD1. Germline assignment: CDR1 MNHEY and CDR2 SVGAGI. V was pared by 8 bases and J by 6 bases, with 12 bases of the junction left unmatched. The CDR3 contains 14 residues.

V gene TRBV14 combines with J gene TRBJ1-1; D is ambiguous. Germline values: CDR1 SGHDN, CDR2 FVKESK. The V gene lost 0 bases and the J gene lost 3 bases, with 8 bases spanning the gap. This CDR3 is built from 14 residues. The CDR3 DNA follows: TGTGCCAGCAGCCAAGAGCTAGTGTACACTGAAGCTTTCTTT. Translation: CASSQELVYTEAFF.

This clone was seen once. The chain couples TRBV10-3 to TRBJ1-1, with D uncertain. The CDR3 length is 13 residues. CDR1 ENHRY and CDR2 SYGVKD come from the germline V gene. The V end lost 3 bases, the J end lost 6 bases, and 11 bases lay between the germline ends. The chain's CDR3 is CAISEWSPPEAFF. The CDR3 nucleotides are TGTGCCATCAGTGAATGGAGTCCCCCTGAAGCTTTCTTT.

This clone was detected only once. The chain combines TRBV11-3 with TRBJ2-5; 11 positions agree with TRBD2. J lost 5 bases, V lost 5 bases, and 7 bases had no gene match. CDR1 is SGHNT, CDR2 YENEEA, per germline. There are 15 residues in the CDR3. The CDR3 bases are TGTGCCAGCAGCAGAGAGGGGACTAGCGGTGAGACCCAGTACTTC. This gives the protein CASSREGTSGETQYF.